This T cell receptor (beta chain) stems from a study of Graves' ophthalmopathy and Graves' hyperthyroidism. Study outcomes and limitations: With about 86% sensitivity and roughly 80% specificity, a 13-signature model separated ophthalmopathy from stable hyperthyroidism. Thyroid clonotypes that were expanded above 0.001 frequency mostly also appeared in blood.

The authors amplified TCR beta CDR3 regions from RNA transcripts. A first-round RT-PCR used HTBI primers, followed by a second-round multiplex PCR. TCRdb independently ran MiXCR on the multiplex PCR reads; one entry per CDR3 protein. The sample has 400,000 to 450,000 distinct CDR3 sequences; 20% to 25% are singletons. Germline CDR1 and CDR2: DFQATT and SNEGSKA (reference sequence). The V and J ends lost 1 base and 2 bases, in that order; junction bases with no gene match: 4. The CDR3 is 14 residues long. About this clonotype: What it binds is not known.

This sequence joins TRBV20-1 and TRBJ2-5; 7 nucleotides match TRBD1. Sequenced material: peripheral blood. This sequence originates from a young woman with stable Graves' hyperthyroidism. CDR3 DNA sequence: TGCAGTGCTAGAGCCGGGACAGCACAAGAGACCCAGTACTTC. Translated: CSARAGTAQETQYF.